The sequence of this TCR beta chain was determined in a study of blood T cell repertoires in COVID-19. The method was immunoSEQ multiplex PCR; TCRdb's version includes in-frame clones alone and lacks a portion of them. This table has approximately 440,000 clones, roughly nine tenths appearing once. Recovered status applied to Cohort 3 donors who had two consecutive negative PCRs. It also applied to those with clearance or with symptom resolution. CDR3 size: 14 residues. Deletions cut 2 bases from V and 13 bases from J, with 15 bases between. Germline V lookup: CDR1 MNHEY, CDR2 SMNVEV (reference sequence).

The J gene is TRBJ1-6, the V gene TRBV27, with D uncertain. This TCR derives from a young woman who had recovered from COVID-19. Sequencing was performed on PBMCs or T cells enriched from blood (not recorded which). The CDR3 spells CASSLGVGVVPLHF. CDR3 coding DNA: TGTGCCAGCAGTTTAGGTGTAGGAGTAGTGCCCCTCCACTTT.